This T cell receptor (beta chain) was documented in a study of T cell responses to AZD1222 COVID-19 vaccine. TCRdb's table, derived via immunoSEQ multiplex PCR, lists solely in-frame clones and lacks some. The sample holds around 99,000 clones; 75% to 90% are singletons and the top ten take 3.5% to 4.5%. Worth noting for this clone: The target antigen is unknown.

Overall study findings and caveats: Baseline seropositivity characterized only a handful of AZD1222 recipients.

The germline V gene encodes CDR1 SQVTM and CDR2 ANQGSEA. CDR3 length equals 12 residues. V was clipped by 4 bases and J by 1 base; unmatched bases: 1. This chain links TRBV29-1 with TRBJ2-7, with TRBD2 matching over 7 bases. The receptor's source is an adult in good health. This sample comprised peripheral blood, obtained on day 0 of AZD1222 vaccination. The CDR3 is CSVGRESYEQYF. CDR3 DNA sequence: TGCAGCGTTGGGCGGGAGTCCTACGAGCAGTACTTC.